A single sample gave rise to the 28 T cell receptor beta chains below, sequenced in a study of control samples from healthy donors and cancer patients. Sequencing was performed with immunoSEQ multiplex PCR; in TCRdb, only in-frame clones are kept and a portion is missing. The data contain 400,000 to 450,000 clones, approximately 90% of them singletons. The source material was PBMCs. These receptors were obtained from a middle-aged man with head and neck cancer.

On this clone itself: The same CDR3 also results from other DNA sequences found in this sample. J is TRBJ2-3 and V is TRBV5-4; TRBD2 matches at 9 bases. The CDR3 sequence is 15 residues long. The V gene's germline CDR1 is SGHNT and CDR2 YYREEE (reference sequence). The V and J ends lost 4 bases and 0 bases, in that order; junction bases with no gene match: 3. The CDR3 region has the DNA TGTGCCAGCAGCCCGAGCGGGAGGAGCACAGATACGCAGTATTTT. Its translation: CASSPSGRSTDTQYF.

The rearrangement joins TRBV7-9 to TRBJ2-7; D call uncertain. Germline V gene sequence: CDR1 SEHNR, CDR2 FQNEAQ (reference sequence). V was cut by 3 bases and J by 6 bases, with 6 bases left in between. This CDR3 has 11 amino acids. DNA of the CDR3: TGTGCCAGCAGCTTCGGCTCCGAGCAGTACTTC. It translates to CASSFGSEQYF.

This clone showed up just once. The gene calls are TRBV5-1 and TRBJ1-3; unclear D gene. Germline V lookup: CDR1 SGHRS, CDR2 YFSETQ. This CDR3 contains 13 residues. V shed 0 bases and J shed 4 bases, with 5 bases lying between them. The CDR3 sequence: CASSLAGGNTIYF. CDR3 DNA sequence: TGCGCCAGCAGCTTGGCCGGAGGAAACACCATATATTTT.

This clone turned up a few times. The J gene is TRBJ2-7, the V gene TRBV6-2 or TRBV6-3; D is possibly TRBD1 or TRBD2 (5 bases each). Germline V gene lookup returns CDR1 MNHEY and CDR2 SVGEGT. V was clipped by 4 bases and J by 4 bases, with 14 bases between them. CDR3 length equals 14 residues. The CDR3: CASSLVGEIYEQYF. CDR3 sequence (DNA): TGTGCCAGCAGTTTAGTAGGGGAGATTTACGAGCAGTACTTC.

The V call is TRBV24-1, the J call TRBJ2-5; 8 bases align to TRBD1. The CDR3 is 16 amino acids. The germline gives CDR1 KGHDR, CDR2 SFDVKD. The ends lost 5 bases at V and 2 bases at J; junction bases unmatched: 9. This CDR3 is CATSGADRGLQETQYF. CDR3 bases: TGTGCCACCAGTGGCGCAGACAGGGGCCTACAAGAGACCCAGTACTTC.

The chain recombines TRBV7-2 with TRBJ2-1, with 12 bases fitting TRBD2. The CDR3 covers 17 residues. After removal of 0 bases from V and 8 bases from J, the junction contained 8 bases not matched to a gene. Germline values: CDR1 SGHTA, CDR2 FQGNSA. This chain's CDR3 is CASSLARGLAGRDEQFF. The CDR3 DNA reads as TGTGCCAGCAGCTTAGCCCGTGGACTAGCGGGGCGGGATGAGCAGTTCTTC.

The chain joins TRBV27 to TRBJ1-6; possible D gene TRBD1, 5 bases. V lost 5 bases and J lost 7, with 15 bases in between. This CDR3 spans 15 amino acids. CDR1 is MNHEY and CDR2 is SMNVEV in the germline V gene (reference sequence). The CDR3 reads CASSTNQGGNSPLHF. CDR3 nucleotides: TGTGCCAGCAGTACCAACCAGGGTGGCAATTCACCCCTCCACTTT.

The sample holds one count of this clone. The gene calls are TRBV5-4 and TRBJ2-7; TRBD2 matches 9 bases. V trimming: 2 bases; J trimming: 3 bases; junction bases outside the gene matches: 6. The CDR3 is 15 residues long. CDR1 SGHNT and CDR2 YYREEE come from the germline V gene (reference sequence). The CDR3 DNA sequence: TGTGCCAGCAGCTTTTCTAGCGGGGCTCACTACGAGCAGTACTTC. Its translation is CASSFSSGAHYEQYF.

The V call is TRBV2, the J call TRBJ1-4; 8 bases fit TRBD1. Germline CDR1 and CDR2: SNHLY and FYNNEI. V lost 4 bases and J lost 7; bases outside the gene matches: 8. The CDR3 length is 15 residues. The CDR3, as DNA: TGTGCCAGCAGTGGCCCCCCAGGGGGCGGTGAAAAACTGTTTTTT. Protein sequence: CASSGPPGGGEKLFF.

For this clone: Within the sample, other DNA sequences also encode this same CDR3. This chain links TRBV20-1 with TRBJ1-2; D is undetermined. The germline V and J ends were trimmed by 3 bases and 7 bases, with 3 bases remaining between them. CDR1 and CDR2 from the germline V gene are DFQATT and SNEGSKA (reference sequence). The CDR3 totals 9 residues. The CDR3 is CSARSGYTF. The CDR3 region has the DNA TGCAGTGCTAGGAGTGGCTACACCTTC.

The gene calls are TRBV5-1 and TRBJ2-3, with D possibly being TRBD1 (6 bases). The germline CDR1 and CDR2 sequences are SGHRS and YFSETQ. The CDR3 is 14 amino acids. V lost 0 bases and J 3 bases, leaving 8 bases between the germline ends. CDR3 DNA sequence: TGCGCCAGCAGCTTGGAAAGGGGGACAGATACGCAGTATTTT. Encoded protein: CASSLERGTDTQYF.

This chain joins TRBV19 and TRBJ2-1; a weak D match, TRBD1 (5 bases). CDR1 LNHDA and CDR2 SQIVND come from the germline V gene (reference sequence). The CDR3 spans 13 residues. Trimming removed 3 bases from V and 7 bases from J, with 10 bases in between. The CDR3 nucleotides read TGTGCCAGTAGTATGGGGCAGACTAATGAGCAGTTCTTC. Amino acids: CASSMGQTNEQFF.

This chain uses TRBV6-5 with TRBJ1-2; D gene unclear. Trimming cost V 8 bases and J 10 bases, with 14 bases left between them. The CDR3 runs to 11 residues. The germline V gene has CDR1 MNHEY and CDR2 SVGAGI. The CDR3 sequence: CASGPDEAYTF. The CDR3 bases are TGTGCCAGCGGCCCGGATGAGGCCTACACCTTC.

This CDR3 is CASSLSGGSTGETQYF. Here the CDR3 DNA reads TGTGCCAGCAGCTTGTCTGGCGGGAGTACCGGGGAGACCCAGTACTTC. The rearrangement links TRBV5-4 to TRBJ2-5, with 7 positions matching TRBD2. Germline CDR1 SGHNT, CDR2 YYREEE (reference sequence). CDR3 length: 16 residues. The junction had 11 bases not matched to a gene; V was cut back by 1 base and J by 5 bases.

The V call is TRBV5-6, the J call TRBJ2-7; D might be TRBD1 (5 bases). There are 13 residues in the CDR3. V was trimmed by 8 bases and J by 2 bases, leaving 14 bases between them. Germline loops: CDR1 SGHDT, CDR2 YYEEEE. This CDR3 reads CASANRSPYEQYF. The CDR3 nucleotides read TGTGCCAGTGCTAACAGGTCTCCCTACGAGCAGTACTTC. Drawing the rest from reference TRBV5-6 and TRBJ2-7, the complete variable domain is DAGVTQSPTHLIKTRGQQVTLRCSPKSGHDTVSWYQQALGQGPQFIFQYYEEEERQRGNFPDRFSGHQFPNYSSELNVNALLLGDSALYLCASANRSPYEQYFGPGTRLTVT.

This chain connects TRBV18 to TRBJ1-4; D gene ambiguous. The CDR3 runs to 13 residues. The germline V gene encodes CDR1 KGHSH and CDR2 LQKENI. The germline V and J ends were trimmed by 5 bases and 4 bases, with 8 bases remaining between them. Here the CDR3 DNA reads TGTGCCAGCTCATCAGGCCTTAATGAAAAACTGTTTTTT. Translating gives CASSSGLNEKLFF.

As concerns this clone: The junction shows a germline mismatch at one end, possibly a read error. V usage is TRBV6-5 and J usage is TRBJ2-4; D tentatively fits TRBD1 or TRBD2 (5 bases each). This CDR3 has 11 residues. Germline V gene sequence: CDR1 MNHEY, CDR2 SVGAGI. The CDR3 bases are TGTGCCAGCAGGCAGCCGGGACCGAGGATCTTC. This codes for CASRQPGPRIF.

The V call is TRBV28, the J call TRBJ2-7; D is undetermined. This CDR3 has 15 amino acids. Between the trimmed V and J ends, which lost 2 bases and 0 bases, there was a span of 11 bases. The germline CDR1 and CDR2 sequences are MDHEN and SYDVKM. CDR3 bases: TGTGCCAGCAGTTTAAGGGCAGAGAGCTCCTACGAGCAGTACTTC. Protein product: CASSLRAESSYEQYF.

This sequence joins TRBV27 and TRBJ1-4; D possibly corresponds to TRBD1 (6 bases). Trimming shortened V by 4 bases and J by 4 bases, and 13 bases separated the two germline ends. Germline V gene lookup returns CDR1 MNHEY and CDR2 SMNVEV (reference sequence). CDR3 length equals 15 residues. DNA of the CDR3: TGTGCCAGCAGTTCCACAGGGAACCTTAATGAAAAACTGTTTTTT. Translation gives CASSSTGNLNEKLFF.

In its sample, this clone was seen once. This chain uses TRBV4-2 with TRBJ2-7; 15 bases agree with TRBD2. Trimming removed 4 bases from V and 5 bases from J; junction bases left unmatched: 9. Germline V gene data show CDR1 as LGHNA and CDR2 as YNFKEQ. The CDR3 sequence is 17 residues long. Here the CDR3 DNA reads TGTGCCAGCAGCCCGAAGGGACTAGCGGGGGGCCCCCACGAGCAGTACTTC. It is translated as CASSPKGLAGGPHEQYF.

V gene TRBV2 combines with J gene TRBJ2-2; a possible D gene is TRBD1 (5 bases). Trimming cost V 9 bases and J 1 base, with 12 bases left between them. The CDR3 runs 14 residues. From germline, CDR1 is SNHLY and CDR2 FYNNEI. Here the CDR3 reads CASRVQENTGELFF. The CDR3 coding sequence is TGTGCCAGTAGGGTACAGGAGAACACCGGGGAGCTGTTTTTT.

The chain is built from TRBV7-2 and TRBJ1-5; D gene ambiguous. The CDR3 covers 15 residues. CDR1 is SGHTA, CDR2 FQGNSA, per germline. V lost 4 bases to trimming and J lost 0 bases, with 10 bases between them. Here the CDR3 reads CASSSPVYSNQPQHF. CDR3 DNA: TGTGCCAGCAGCTCACCCGTGTATAGCAATCAGCCCCAGCATTTT.

This sequence joins TRBV28 and TRBJ2-5, with 10 bases lining up with TRBD2. The V segment lost 2 bases and the J segment 2 bases; nucleotides outside the gene matches: 2. CDR1 is MDHEN and CDR2 is SYDVKM in the germline V gene. The CDR3 contains 15 residues. The CDR3 is CASSLLAGAQETQYF. Here the CDR3 DNA reads TGTGCCAGCAGTTTACTAGCGGGGGCGCAAGAGACCCAGTACTTC.

The J gene is TRBJ2-3, the V gene TRBV28; TRBD2 matches at 8 bases. Germline V gene data show CDR1 as MDHEN and CDR2 as SYDVKM. CDR3 length equals 14 residues. V shed 6 bases and J 2 bases; nucleotides not matched to a gene: 4. Here the CDR3 DNA reads TGTGCCAGCAGCCGAGCGGGGGCCACAGATACGCAGTATTTT. The encoded protein is CASSRAGATDTQYF.

V is TRBV30 and J is TRBJ1-6; 9 bases agree with TRBD1. Per germline, CDR1 GTSNPN and CDR2 SVGIG (reference sequence). The CDR3 sequence is 12 residues long. V dropped 8 bases and J dropped 10; count of bases not matched to a gene: 6. CDR3 nucleotides: TGTGCCGGGACAGGGCGGGGGTCACCCCTCCACTTT. Amino acid sequence: CAGTGRGSPLHF.

The V gene is TRBV5-1, the J gene TRBJ1-3, with 10 bases lining up with TRBD1. The CDR3 runs to 18 residues. Trimming took 3 bases from V and 0 from J; bases not matched to a gene: 9. Per germline, CDR1 SGHRS and CDR2 YFSETQ. This CDR3 reads CASSSGTGDRSSGNTIYF. Here the CDR3 DNA reads TGCGCCAGCAGCTCCGGGACAGGGGACCGAAGCTCTGGAAACACCATATATTTT.

The J gene is TRBJ2-5, the V gene TRBV3-1 (or the pseudogene TRBV3-2); possibly TRBD1 for D (6 bases). V dropped 7 bases and J dropped 4 bases, with 13 bases sitting between them. Germline CDR1 LGHDT, CDR2 YNNKEL (reference sequence). CDR3 length: 13 amino acids. The CDR3 sequence is CASTHRVPETQYF. The CDR3 DNA is TGTGCCAGCACCCACAGGGTACCAGAGACCCAGTACTTC.

This clone was found a few times. The chain employs TRBV30 and TRBJ1-5; 8 bases line up with TRBD1. CDR3 size: 16 residues. V was pared by 3 bases and J by 2 bases, with 9 bases of the junction left unmatched. Germline CDR1 GTSNPN, CDR2 SVGIG (reference sequence). The CDR3 DNA reads TGTGCCTGGAGCTCATCAGGGGGCGCTGGCAATCAGCCCCAGCATTTT. It translates to CAWSSSGGAGNQPQHF.